This TCR beta chain comes out of a study of cytomegalovirus exposure and HLA in healthy donors. Study-wide results and limits: Follow-up analysis seemed to connect common viral pathogens with several of the most significant clusters identified. A few chains tied to CMV proved CMV antigen-specific in vitro.

Vbeta (60) and Jbeta (13) primers were used in the PCR. Measured with immunoSEQ multiplex PCR; TCRdb has only the in-frame clones, and not every one. The data contain tens of thousands of clones, roughly 80% of them singletons. Concerning this clone itself: As yet, its antigen is unknown.

The CDR3 extends over 19 amino acids. CDR1 is SEHNR and CDR2 is FQNEAQ in the germline V gene (reference sequence). Trimming removed 5 bases from V and 4 bases from J, with 29 bases in between. Sequencing was carried out using PBMCs. This rearrangement joins TRBV7-9 to TRBJ2-5; D may match TRBD1 or TRBD2 (9 bases each). This clonotype was sampled from a woman in her 40s in good health and CMV-seropositive. The CDR3 coding sequence is TGTGCCAGCAGCACCCGGACAGGGGTAGGGTCTAGCGGGATAGAGACCCAGTACTTC. Protein sequence: CASSTRTGVGSSGIETQYF.